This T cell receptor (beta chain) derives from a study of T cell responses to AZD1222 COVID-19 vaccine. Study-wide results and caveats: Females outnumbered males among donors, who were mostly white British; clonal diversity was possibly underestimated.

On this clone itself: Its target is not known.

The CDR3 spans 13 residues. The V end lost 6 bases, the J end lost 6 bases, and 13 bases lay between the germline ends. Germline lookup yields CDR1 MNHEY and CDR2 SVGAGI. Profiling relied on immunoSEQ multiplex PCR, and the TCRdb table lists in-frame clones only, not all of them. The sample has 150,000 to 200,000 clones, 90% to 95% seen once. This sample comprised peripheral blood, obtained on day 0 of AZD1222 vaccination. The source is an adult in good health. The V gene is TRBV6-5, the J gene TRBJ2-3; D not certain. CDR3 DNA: TGTGCCAGCAGAAAGTTAATAGGTGATACGCAGTATTTT. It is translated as CASRKLIGDTQYF.